Here is one TCR beta chain with its context. Germline V gene sequence: CDR1 DFQATT, CDR2 SNEGSKA (reference sequence). The CDR3 consists of 16 residues. V lost 6 bases and J 0 bases, leaving 19 bases between the germline ends. The sample belongs to a study of blood T cells in healthy people across ages. The use of a sample-barcoded 5' primer and a J-beta primer mix characterized a second PCR of roughly 7 to 11 cycles. In TCRdb, the 5' RACE reads were re-called with MiXCR into one record per CDR3 protein. Of 900,000 to 950,000 distinct CDR3 sequences listed, around 29% are singletons. Peripheral blood was drawn, about 9.1 milliliters per donor. RNA extraction gave at least 5.5 micrograms of total RNA per sample. In addition, the sample was reused for a study of T cells of mothers and their children. Turning to that study: Reads obtained per mother exceeded 8 million TCR beta CDR3 reads, with a few million obtained per child.

The clonotype originates from a woman between 35 and 50 years old in good health. V usage is TRBV20-1 and J usage is TRBJ2-3; D perhaps matches TRBD1 (5 bases). Source material: blood. The CDR3 DNA is TGCAGTGCGAACCACTTAGACAGCTATAGCACAGATACGCAGTATTTT. Encoded protein: CSANHLDSYSTDTQYF.